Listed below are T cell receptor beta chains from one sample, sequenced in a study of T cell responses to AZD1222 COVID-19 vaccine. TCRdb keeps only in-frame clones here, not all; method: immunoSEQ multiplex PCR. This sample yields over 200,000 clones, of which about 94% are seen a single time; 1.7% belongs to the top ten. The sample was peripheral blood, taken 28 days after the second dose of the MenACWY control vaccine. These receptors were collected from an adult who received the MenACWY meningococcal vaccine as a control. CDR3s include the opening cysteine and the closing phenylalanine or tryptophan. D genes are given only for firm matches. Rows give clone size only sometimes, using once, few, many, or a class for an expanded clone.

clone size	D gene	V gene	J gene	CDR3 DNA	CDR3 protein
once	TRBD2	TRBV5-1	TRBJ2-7	TGCGCCAGCAGCTTGGGTCTAACTAGCGGGAGGTCGTCCTACGAGCAGTACTTC	CASSLGLTSGRSSYEQYF
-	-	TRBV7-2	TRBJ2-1	TGTGCCAGCAGCGGCTGGCGGGGGCTCAATGAGCAGTTCTTC	CASSGWRGLNEQFF
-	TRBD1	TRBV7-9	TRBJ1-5	TGTGCCAGCAGCCGGACAGGGGAGAATCAGCCCCAGCATTTT	CASSRTGENQPQHF
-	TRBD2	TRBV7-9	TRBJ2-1	TGTGCCAGCAGGCCTAGGACTAGCGGGAGCGATGAGCAGTTCTTC	CASRPRTSGSDEQFF
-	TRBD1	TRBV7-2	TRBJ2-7	TGTGCCAGCAGCTTAGGGGACAGCTCCTACGAGCAGTACTTC	CASSLGDSSYEQYF
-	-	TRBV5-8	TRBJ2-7	TGTGCCAGCAGCGTCTCCTACGAGCAGTACTTC	CASSVSYEQYF
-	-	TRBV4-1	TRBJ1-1	TGCGCCAGCAGCGGACACGCGAACACTGAAGCTTTCTTT	CASSGHANTEAFF
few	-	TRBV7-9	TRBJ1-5	TGTGCCAGCAGCTCTCCGGGGGGGAATCAGCCCCAGCATTTT	CASSSPGGNQPQHF
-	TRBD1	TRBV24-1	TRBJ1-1	TGTGCCACCAGTCCAACAGGGGAGGGCCACACTGAAGCTTTCTTT	CATSPTGEGHTEAFF
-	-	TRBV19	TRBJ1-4	TGTGCCAGTAGTATAGCCCGAGAAAAACTGTTTTTT	CASSIAREKLFF
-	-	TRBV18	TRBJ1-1	TGTGCCAGCTCACCACCGACAGGAGATAACACTGAAGCTTTCTTT	CASSPPTGDNTEAFF
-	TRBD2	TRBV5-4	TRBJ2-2	TGTGCCAGCAGCTTGGGGACTAGCGGTGGGGAGCTGTTTTTT	CASSLGTSGGELFF
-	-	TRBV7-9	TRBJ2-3	TGTGCCAGCAGCTTAGTGCCCGATACGCAGTATTTT	CASSLVPDTQYF
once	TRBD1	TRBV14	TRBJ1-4	TGTGCCAGCAGCCAAGGGAGACAGGGGGCTAATGAAAAACTGTTTTTT	CASSQGRQGANEKLFF
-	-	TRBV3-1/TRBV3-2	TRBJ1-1	TGTGCCAGCTCCAGTTCGGACAAGGGCATGAACACTGAAGCTTTCTTT	CASSSSDKGMNTEAFF
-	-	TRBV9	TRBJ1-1	TGTGCCAGCAGCGTCTGGGGGAACACTGAAGCTTTCTTT	CASSVWGNTEAFF